This section outlines one T cell receptor (beta chain) sequence together with its context. The antigen is unknown. Using unique molecular identifiers, the investigators prepared the TCRbeta library. Each CDR3 protein is one row after TCRdb ran MiXCR on the PCR reads. The sample consists of 900,000 or so distinct CDR3 sequences, about 15% of them appearing once. Per the germline V gene, CDR1 is WSHSY and CDR2 is SAAADI. This CDR3 is built from 13 residues. The V gene lost 4 bases and the J gene lost 1 base, with 7 bases spanning the gap. These data are taken from a study of T-cell reconstitution after alpha-beta-depleted transplantation in children. Overall study results and limits: Reportedly, only several hundred clones from non-depleted graft cells drove alpha-beta T-cell counts at about two months. Certain patients had high TCRbeta diversity at day 60, and it came from recipient T cells and thymic progenitors that survived. One year after transplant, T-cell counts and diversity came mostly from newly produced T cells.

Material: PBMCs, mostly from graft donor cells, obtained 360 days after TCRalphabeta/CD19-depleted stem cell transplant. The TCR originated in a male patient younger than 18 who had a stem cell transplant for acute lymphoblastic leukemia, so the T cells may come from the graft donor. The chain is built from TRBV10-2 and TRBJ2-5; D is unresolved. This CDR3 reads CASSVTRQETQYF. Here the CDR3 DNA reads TGCGCCAGCAGTGTCACTCGCCAAGAGACCCAGTACTTC.